These 21 T cell receptor beta chains came from one sample sequenced in a study of shared clonotypes between healthy human individuals. Using immunoSEQ multiplex PCR, the repertoire was profiled, and TCRdb retains in-frame clones only, with some absent. The sample holds more than 2 million clones, 93% seen once. Naive CD8 populations comprised CD45RO-negative cells positively selected for CCR7, excluding terminally differentiated effector memory CD45RA+ cells. The sample comprised naive CD8+ T cells from PBMCs. The receptors originated from a man between 18 and 35 years old in good health. Some clones in this sample may be carry-over from other donors' samples.

The chain recombines TRBV6-5 with TRBJ2-5; 7 nucleotides match TRBD1. The V and J ends lost 5 bases and 5 bases, in that order; junction bases with no gene match: 5. Germline V gene lookup returns CDR1 MNHEY and CDR2 SVGAGI. This CDR3 is 13 amino acids long. CDR3 region: CASSTDRTETQYF. DNA for the CDR3: TGTGCCAGCAGTACGGACAGGACGGAGACCCAGTACTTC.

This chain links TRBV7-9 with TRBJ1-5, with 10 positions matching TRBD1. The CDR3 contains 15 residues. Germline CDR1 and CDR2: SEHNR and FQNEAQ (reference sequence). With 5 bases clipped from V and 3 bases from J, the junction kept 4 bases outside the gene matches. The CDR3 nucleotides are TGTGCCAGCAGCCTGGACAGGGGGAACAATCAGCCCCAGCATTTT. Its translation is CASSLDRGNNQPQHF.

This clone is a singleton in its sample. The rearrangement joins TRBV7-3 to TRBJ2-1, with D unresolved. Trimming left V 1 base short and J 7 bases short, with 11 bases between. The CDR3 has 14 residues. Germline CDR1 and CDR2: SGHTA and FQGTGA. CDR3 protein: CASSLSALGNEQFF. DNA for the CDR3: TGTGCCAGCAGCTTAAGTGCCTTGGGGAATGAGCAGTTCTTC.

The chain joins TRBV2 to TRBJ2-7; D may correspond to TRBD1 or TRBD2 (5 bases each). From germline, CDR1 is SNHLY and CDR2 FYNNEI. CDR3 length: 14 amino acids. Trimming removed 7 bases at V and 4 bases at J, with 17 bases between. The CDR3, as DNA: TGTGCCAGCACCTTCGGGACGGTTTTTTACGAGCAGTACTTC. Translation: CASTFGTVFYEQYF.

This clone has just a few counts. The chain uses TRBV19 and TRBJ1-1; tentative D call: TRBD1 (5 bases). Germline V gene data show CDR1 as LNHDA and CDR2 as SQIVND (reference sequence). The V gene lost 5 bases and the J gene lost 1 base, with 20 bases spanning the gap. The CDR3 is made up of 17 amino acids. CDR3 in amino acids: CASSGDQEGLENTEAFF. The CDR3 bases are TGTGCCAGTAGTGGGGACCAAGAGGGGTTGGAGAACACTGAAGCTTTCTTT.

In its sample, this clone was seen once. J is TRBJ2-1 and V is TRBV9; 7 bases align to TRBD2. Germline V gene sequence: CDR1 SGDLS, CDR2 YYNGEE. V dropped 0 bases and J dropped 5; count of bases not matched to a gene: 5. There are 15 residues in the CDR3. The CDR3 sequence: CASSVVGTINNEQFF. The DNA for the CDR3 is TGTGCCAGCAGCGTAGTAGGGACTATTAACAATGAGCAGTTCTTC.

The chain has TRBV5-8 and TRBJ1-1; no clear D gene. The V gene's germline CDR1 is SGHTS and CDR2 YDEGEE. The V end was cut by 4 bases, the J end by 1 base, with 11 bases between. The CDR3 loop spans 14 amino acids. The DNA for the CDR3 is TGTGCCAGCAGCCAAGGGAGTCGGAACACTGAAGCTTTCTTT. It codes for CASSQGSRNTEAFF.

This clone was observed a handful of times. The sample has other DNA sequences that encode this CDR3 too. The chain uses TRBV5-1 and TRBJ2-7; 12 bases agree with TRBD2. The V segment lost 3 bases and the J segment 2 bases; nucleotides outside the gene matches: 0. Germline-derived CDR1 and CDR2 are SGHRS and YFSETQ. The CDR3 runs 14 residues. CDR3 sequence: CASSWTSGTYEQYF. The CDR3 DNA reads as TGCGCCAGCAGCTGGACTAGCGGGACCTACGAGCAGTACTTC.

The chain employs TRBV5-1 and TRBJ2-1; D perhaps matches TRBD2 (5 bases). The CDR3 is 15 amino acids. Trimming removed 1 base at V and 0 bases at J, with 8 bases between. Germline-derived CDR1 and CDR2 are SGHRS and YFSETQ. In DNA, the CDR3 is TGCGCCAGCAGCTTGTTCGGGGACTCCTACAATGAGCAGTTCTTC. Encoded protein: CASSLFGDSYNEQFF.

The chain recombines TRBV13 with TRBJ2-3, with TRBD2 matching over 10 bases. The CDR3 sequence is 15 residues long. From germline, CDR1 is PRHDT and CDR2 FYEKMQ (reference sequence). J was trimmed by 1 base and V by 5 bases; bases with no gene match: 3. DNA for the CDR3: TGTGCCAGCAGCCTAGCGGGAGCGCGCACAGATACGCAGTATTTT. It codes for CASSLAGARTDTQYF.

This clone occurred once. This chain uses TRBV27 with TRBJ2-7; D is possibly TRBD2 (6 bases). The CDR3 is 12 residues long. Trimming removed 3 bases from V and 7 bases from J, with 10 bases in between. The V gene's germline CDR1 is MNHEY and CDR2 SMNVEV (reference sequence). The CDR3 nucleotides are TGTGCCAGCAGTTTTTGGGGGGATGAGCAGTACTTC. It encodes CASSFWGDEQYF.

The chain links TRBV30 to TRBJ2-3; TRBD2 might be the D (7 bases). Germline lookup yields CDR1 GTSNPN and CDR2 SVGIG (reference sequence). V dropped 5 bases and J dropped 4 bases, with 13 bases sitting between them. CDR3 length equals 13 residues. The chain's CDR3 is CAWGGGSADTQYF. CDR3 in DNA: TGTGCCTGGGGGGGCGGGAGTGCAGATACGCAGTATTTT.

This clone occurred a few times. The genes are TRBV19 and TRBJ2-7; a possible D gene is TRBD2 (6 bases). Germline V gene sequence: CDR1 LNHDA, CDR2 SQIVND (reference sequence). Trimming removed 3 bases from V and 2 bases from J, with 14 bases in between. The CDR3 is 15 residues long. In nucleotides, the CDR3 is TGTGCCAGTAGTATCCGGGGGACCAACCCCTACGAGCAGTACTTC. The encoded protein is CASSIRGTNPYEQYF.

The genes are TRBV30 and TRBJ2-2, with 7 bases fitting TRBD2. After removal of 8 bases from V and 5 bases from J, the junction contained 5 bases not matched to a gene. This CDR3 has 12 residues. Germline V gives CDR1 GTSNPN, CDR2 SVGIG (reference sequence). The CDR3 spells CARREGTGELFF. The CDR3 nucleotides read TGTGCCCGTAGGGAGGGGACCGGGGAGCTGTTTTTT.

V is TRBV5-6 and J is TRBJ2-1, with D uncertain. The length of the CDR3 is 13 residues. CDR1 SGHDT and CDR2 YYEEEE come from the germline V gene. V lost 1 base to trimming and J lost 2 bases, with 4 bases between them. The CDR3 region has the DNA TGTGCCAGCAGCTTGCTCCCCTACAATGAGCAGTTCTTC. Its protein is CASSLLPYNEQFF.

The chain has TRBV11-2 and TRBJ1-2, with no clear D. This CDR3 is built from 15 residues. Germline lookup yields CDR1 SGHAT and CDR2 FQNNGV. V dropped 5 bases and J dropped 3 bases, with 16 bases sitting between them. In DNA form, the CDR3 reads TGTGCCAGCAGCCCGTTTAGCGGAGGGCACTATGGCTACACCTTC. Protein product: CASSPFSGGHYGYTF.

The rearrangement links TRBV4-3 to TRBJ2-1; no reliable D call. CDR3 size: 16 residues. V gave up 0 bases and J gave up 4 bases, with 13 bases separating them. Germline CDR1 reads LGHNA; CDR2 reads YSLEER. The CDR3 protein is CASSQDGWGSYNEQFF. The CDR3 nucleotides are TGCGCCAGCAGCCAAGATGGTTGGGGTTCGTACAATGAGCAGTTCTTC.

CDR3 nucleotides: TGTGCCAGCAGTTTCCGGGAGTGGGCAGATACGCAGTATTTT. Translated, it gives CASSFREWADTQYF. The gene calls are TRBV28 and TRBJ2-3, with TRBD2 as a possible D gene (6 bases). Deletions cut 3 bases from V and 4 bases from J, with 11 bases between. This CDR3 region has 14 residues. The germline gives CDR1 MDHEN, CDR2 SYDVKM.

The chain couples TRBV19 to TRBJ2-1; perhaps TRBD2 as D (5 bases). CDR1 LNHDA and CDR2 SQIVND come from the germline V gene (reference sequence). CDR3 length equals 14 residues. V was pared by 1 base and J by 8 bases, with 12 bases between. The CDR3 DNA is TGTGCCAGTAGTATAGGGGAGTCCCCCCATGAGCAGTTCTTC. Its protein product is CASSIGESPHEQFF.

The V and J genes are TRBV27 and TRBJ2-5; 8 bases align to TRBD1. CDR1 and CDR2 (germline): MNHEY, SMNVEV (reference sequence). With 6 bases clipped from V and 5 bases from J, the junction kept 5 bases outside the gene matches. The CDR3 runs 13 residues. In DNA form, the CDR3 reads TGTGCCAGCAGAACGGACAGGGTTGAGACCCAGTACTTC. Its translation: CASRTDRVETQYF.

This clone appeared a single time. The rearrangement joins TRBV19 to TRBJ2-1, with D maybe TRBD2 (5 bases). Trimming shortened V by 2 bases and J by 2 bases, and 10 bases separated the two germline ends. CDR3 size: 15 residues. Per the germline V gene, CDR1 is LNHDA and CDR2 is SQIVND (reference sequence). CDR3 DNA sequence: TGTGCCAGTAGTATACTAGCTAGCCCCTACAATGAGCAGTTCTTC. Residues: CASSILASPYNEQFF.